The T cell receptor (beta chain) under discussion was sequenced for a study of immune evolution from preneoplasia to lung adenocarcinoma. Overall study findings and caveats: Normal lung had the highest top T cell clone frequencies. Clonality was highest in normal lung, lower in later-stage lesions apparently.

Trimming shortened V by 6 bases and J by 4 bases, and 10 bases separated the two germline ends. The germline CDR1 and CDR2 sequences are SNHLY and FYNNEI. The CDR3 is 13 residues long. Comments on this clone: Its cognate antigen is unknown.

TCRdb's table, derived via immunoSEQ multiplex PCR, lists solely in-frame clones and lacks some. The sample lists approximately 6,800 clones, almost 80% occurring once. The clonotype originates from a person aged 70 to 85 with lung adenocarcinoma. The genes are TRBV2 and TRBJ1-5; unclear D gene. Sequencing used FFPE adjacent normal lung tissue. The CDR3 reads CASRPSTNQPQHF. In DNA, the CDR3 is TGTGCCAGCAGACCCTCGACTAATCAGCCCCAGCATTTT.